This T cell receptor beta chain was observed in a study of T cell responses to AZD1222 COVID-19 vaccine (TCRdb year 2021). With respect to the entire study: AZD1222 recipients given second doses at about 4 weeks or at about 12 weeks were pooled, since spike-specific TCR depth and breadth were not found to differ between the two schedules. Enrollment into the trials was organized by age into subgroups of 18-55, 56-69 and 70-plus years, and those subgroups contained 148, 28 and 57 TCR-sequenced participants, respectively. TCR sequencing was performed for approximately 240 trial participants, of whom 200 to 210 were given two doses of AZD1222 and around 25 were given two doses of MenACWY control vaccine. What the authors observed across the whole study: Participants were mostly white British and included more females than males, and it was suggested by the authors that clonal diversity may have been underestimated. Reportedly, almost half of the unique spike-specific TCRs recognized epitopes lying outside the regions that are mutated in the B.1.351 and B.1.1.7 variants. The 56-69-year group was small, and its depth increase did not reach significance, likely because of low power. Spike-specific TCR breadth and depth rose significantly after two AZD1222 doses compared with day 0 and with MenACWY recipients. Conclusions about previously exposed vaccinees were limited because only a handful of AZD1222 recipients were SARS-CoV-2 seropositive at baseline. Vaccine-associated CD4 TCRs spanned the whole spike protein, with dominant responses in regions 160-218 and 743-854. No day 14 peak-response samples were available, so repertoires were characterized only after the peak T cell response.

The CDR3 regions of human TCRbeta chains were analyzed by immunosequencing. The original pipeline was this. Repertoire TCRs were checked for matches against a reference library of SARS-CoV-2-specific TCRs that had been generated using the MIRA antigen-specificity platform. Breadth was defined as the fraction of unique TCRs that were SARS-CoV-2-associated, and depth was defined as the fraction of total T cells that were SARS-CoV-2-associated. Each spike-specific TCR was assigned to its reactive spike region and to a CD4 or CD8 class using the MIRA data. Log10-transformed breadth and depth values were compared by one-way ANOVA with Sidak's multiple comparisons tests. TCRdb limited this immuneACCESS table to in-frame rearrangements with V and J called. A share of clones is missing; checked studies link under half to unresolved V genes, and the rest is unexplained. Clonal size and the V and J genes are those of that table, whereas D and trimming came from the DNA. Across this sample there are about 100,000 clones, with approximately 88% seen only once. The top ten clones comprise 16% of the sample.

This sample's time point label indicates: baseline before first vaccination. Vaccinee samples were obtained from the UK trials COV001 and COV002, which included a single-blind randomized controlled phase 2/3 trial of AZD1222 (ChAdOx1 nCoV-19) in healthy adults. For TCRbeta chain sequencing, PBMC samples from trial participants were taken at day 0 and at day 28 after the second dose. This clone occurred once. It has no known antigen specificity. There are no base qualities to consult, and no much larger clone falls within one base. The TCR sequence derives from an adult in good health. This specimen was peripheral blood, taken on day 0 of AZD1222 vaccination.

The bases are TGTGCCAGCAGTTTTTTTCTTTCAGATACGCAGTATTTT. It translates as CASSFFLSDTQYF. This chain is built from TRBV27 and TRBJ2-3, with no confident D gene call. Between the V and J ends, shortened by 3 bases and 4 bases respectively, the junction contains 8 bases. In the germline V gene (reference sequence), CDR1 corresponds to MNHEY and CDR2 to SMNVEV. The CDR3 numbers 13 residues from cysteine through phenylalanine. Just the 39-base CDR3 DNA is kept, in frame starting at base 1.